The 22 T cell receptor beta chains given below trace back to one sample, sequenced in a study of cytomegalovirus exposure and HLA in healthy donors. Clones were sequenced by immunoSEQ multiplex PCR, and TCRdb holds only the in-frame ones, with some missing. Among about 360,000 clones listed, more than 80% were seen once. Sequenced material: PBMCs. These receptors were obtained from a woman aged 18 to 35 in good health and CMV-seronegative.

CDR3 sequence: CASSLGDRSAGELFF. The CDR3 coding sequence is TGCGCCAGCAGCTTGGGGGACAGGTCGGCCGGGGAGCTGTTTTTT. The gene calls are TRBV5-1 and TRBJ2-2; TRBD1 matches 8 bases. Trimming removed 0 bases from V and 6 bases from J; junction bases left unmatched: 4. The CDR3 length is 15 residues. Looked up from germline, CDR1 is SGHRS and CDR2 is YFSETQ.

The rearrangement links TRBV19 to TRBJ1-5; no clear D gene. The ends were cut back, 5 bases at V and 5 bases at J, with 16 bases in the middle. The germline gives CDR1 LNHDA, CDR2 SQIVND (reference sequence). The CDR3 covers 15 residues. CDR3 in amino acids: CASSPGGPHYQPQHF. The CDR3 DNA reads as TGTGCCAGTAGTCCGGGAGGGCCACACTATCAGCCCCAGCATTTT.

V usage is TRBV7-9 and J usage is TRBJ1-6; no clear D. V was cut by 3 bases and J by 7 bases, with 10 bases left in between. The CDR3 is 14 residues long. CDR1 and CDR2 from the germline V gene are SEHNR and FQNEAQ (reference sequence). The CDR3 sequence: CASSLGTLNSPLHF. The CDR3 coding sequence is TGTGCCAGCAGCTTGGGCACGTTAAATTCACCCCTCCACTTT.

This sequence joins TRBV18 and TRBJ2-4, with D unresolved. The germline CDR1 and CDR2 sequences are KGHSH and LQKENI. The CDR3 runs 16 residues. The V end lost 3 bases, the J end lost 3 bases, and 15 bases lay between the germline ends. DNA for the CDR3: TGTGCCAGCTCACCTCTGGGCCTGTCGGACAAAAACATTCAGTACTTC. Its protein product is CASSPLGLSDKNIQYF.

The chain has TRBV15 and TRBJ2-1; possibly TRBD1 for D (6 bases). Germline assignment: CDR1 LNHNV and CDR2 YYDKDF (reference sequence). The germline V and J ends were trimmed by 5 bases and 3 bases, with 11 bases remaining between them. The CDR3 runs 14 residues. The CDR3 DNA is TGTGCCACCAGCGGACGGACAGACTACAATGAGCAGTTCTTC. As protein: CATSGRTDYNEQFF.

The genes are TRBV6-4 and TRBJ2-2; D call uncertain. Germline V gene sequence: CDR1 MRHNA, CDR2 SNTAGT. The CDR3 runs to 14 residues. Trimming pared 6 bases from V and 2 bases from J, leaving 10 bases between. As DNA, the CDR3 is TGTGCCAGCAGATACTCTAGTAACACCGGGGAGCTGTTTTTT. It translates to CASRYSSNTGELFF.

V is TRBV4-1 and J is TRBJ2-1; 7 positions agree with TRBD2. Germline V lookup: CDR1 MGHRA, CDR2 YSYEKL. Trimming took 3 bases from V and 8 from J; bases not matched to a gene: 16. The CDR3 has 17 residues. The CDR3 DNA reads TGCGCCAGCAGCCACCAACTGACTAGCCCTTTGCGGGATGAGCAGTTCTTC. Residues: CASSHQLTSPLRDEQFF.

The chain uses TRBV5-1 and TRBJ2-7, with a possible D match to TRBD2 (6 bases). This CDR3 is 13 amino acids long. Germline lookup yields CDR1 SGHRS and CDR2 YFSETQ. V lost 6 bases and J 3 bases, leaving 13 bases between the germline ends. The CDR3 nucleotides are TGCGCCAGCAACGGGGGACCCGACTACGAGCAGTACTTC. It yields the protein CASNGGPDYEQYF. The full variable domain, completed using reference TRBV5-1 and TRBJ2-7, is KAGVTQTPRYLIKTRGQQVTLSCSPISGHRSVSWYQQTPGQGLQFLFEYFSETQRNKGNFPGRFSGRQFSNSRSEMNVSTLELGDSALYLCASNGGPDYEQYFGPGTRLTVT.

The rearrangement uses TRBV14 and TRBJ2-3; the D gene is possibly TRBD1 (5 bases). V gave up 0 bases and J gave up 2 bases, with 6 bases separating them. The CDR3 is 14 amino acids. The germline V gene has CDR1 SGHDN and CDR2 FVKESK. The CDR3: CASSQDRVTDTQYF. In DNA, the CDR3 is TGTGCCAGCAGCCAAGACAGGGTCACAGATACGCAGTATTTT.

This clone was detected a few times. The rearrangement joins TRBV6-5 to TRBJ2-7; D might be TRBD2 (5 bases). Germline CDR1 is MNHEY and CDR2 is SVGAGI. The CDR3 has 12 residues. The V and J ends lost 6 bases and 3 bases respectively, with 9 bases between them. The CDR3 spells CASRTGIYEQYF. The CDR3 DNA reads TGTGCCAGCAGAACCGGGATCTACGAGCAGTACTTC.

J is TRBJ2-3 and V is TRBV6-6; D unclear. V lost 1 base to trimming and J lost 4 bases, with 6 bases between them. CDR1 MNHNY and CDR2 SVGAGI come from the germline V gene (reference sequence). The CDR3 is made up of 13 amino acids. CDR3: CASSYLLSDTQYF. In DNA, the CDR3 is TGTGCCAGCAGTTACTTGTTATCAGATACGCAGTATTTT.

This clone appeared once. J is TRBJ2-7 and V is TRBV6-5; 7 nucleotides match TRBD1. V lost 2 bases and J lost 4; bases outside the gene matches: 5. The CDR3 sequence is 14 residues long. In germline, CDR1 is MNHEY, CDR2 SVGAGI. CDR3 in DNA: TGTGCCAGCAGTTACGGGACAGCTTTATACGAGCAGTACTTC. Its protein is CASSYGTALYEQYF.

The J gene is TRBJ2-5, the V gene TRBV5-1, with 10 bases fitting TRBD2. In germline, CDR1 is SGHRS, CDR2 YFSETQ. V trimming: 7 bases; J trimming: 3 bases; junction bases outside the gene matches: 21. The CDR3 runs 19 residues. CDR3 DNA sequence: TGCGCCAGCCAAGGTCTCCCGCTAGCGGGAGTAAAGGTCAAAGAGACCCAGTACTTC. Protein product: CASQGLPLAGVKVKETQYF.

This chain links TRBV18 with TRBJ1-3, with 8 bases fitting TRBD1. After removal of 5 bases from V and 8 bases from J, the junction contained 8 bases not matched to a gene. The CDR3 runs 14 residues. CDR1 is KGHSH, CDR2 LQKENI, per germline. The CDR3, as DNA: TGTGCCAGCTCATCGGACAGGGTAACAGACACCATATATTTT. Protein: CASSSDRVTDTIYF. Variable domain in full (rest from reference TRBV18 and TRBJ1-3): NAGVMQNPRHLVRRRGQEARLRCSPMKGHSHVYWYRQLPEEGLKFMVYLQKENIIDESGMPKERFSAEFPKEGPSILRIQQVVRGDSAAYFCASSSDRVTDTIYFGEGSWLTVV.

The chain combines TRBV21-1 with TRBJ2-7; the tabulated D call, TRBD1, remains unverified against the DNA. TRBV21-1 is labeled a pseudogene. The CDR3 has 16 amino acids. In nucleotides, the CDR3 is TGTGCCAGCAGCAAAGTATCGACAGGGACCCTCAGGGAGCAGTACTTC. Translated: CASSKVSTGTLREQYF.

This sequence joins TRBV7-9 and TRBJ1-2; D may be TRBD1 (5 bases). The CDR3 spans 12 residues. Germline assignment: CDR1 SEHNR and CDR2 FQNEAQ (reference sequence). Trimming removed 5 bases from V and 6 bases from J, with 10 bases in between. For the CDR3, the DNA is TGTGCCAGCAGCCGGGGGTTGGATGGCTACACCTTC. Its protein product is CASSRGLDGYTF.

Here the CDR3 DNA reads TGCGCCAGCAGCTTGCTTTTTGGGGGAGGCGAGTACAATGAGCAGTTCTTC. Its translation: CASSLLFGGGEYNEQFF. The chain links TRBV5-1 to TRBJ2-1; maybe TRBD2 (6 bases). The CDR3 is 17 residues long. The V and J ends lost 1 base and 4 bases respectively, with 18 bases between them. From germline, CDR1 is SGHRS and CDR2 YFSETQ.

The J gene is TRBJ2-2, the V gene TRBV7-8, with 7 bases lining up with TRBD1. This CDR3 contains 15 residues. Germline CDR1 and CDR2: SGHVS and FQNEAQ. The ends lost 3 bases at V and 4 bases at J; junction bases unmatched: 5. The CDR3 sequence is CASSLVGGATGELFF. The CDR3 bases are TGTGCCAGCAGCTTGGTAGGGGGCGCCACCGGGGAGCTGTTTTTT.

Turning to this clone: The same CDR3 is also encoded by other DNA sequences in this sample. V is TRBV28 and J is TRBJ2-7; 7 nucleotides align to TRBD2. The germline V gene encodes CDR1 MDHEN and CDR2 SYDVKM. J gave up 4 bases and V 3 bases, and 3 bases lay outside the gene matches. CDR3 size: 13 residues. The CDR3 protein is CASSLGGSYEQYF. The CDR3 DNA reads TGTGCCAGCAGTTTGGGGGGGAGTTACGAGCAGTACTTC.

The chain employs TRBV11-2 and TRBJ1-2; a possible D gene is TRBD1 (6 bases). The CDR3 spans 15 residues. V gave up 4 bases and J gave up 6 bases, with 18 bases separating them. In germline, CDR1 is SGHAT, CDR2 FQNNGV. In nucleotides, the CDR3 is TGTGCCAGCAGCTCCCTGATAATAAGACAGGATGGCTACACCTTC. It translates to CASSSLIIRQDGYTF.

The V call is TRBV18, the J call TRBJ2-1, with D unclear. The CDR3 sequence is 15 residues long. Germline V CDR1 and CDR2: KGHSH, LQKENI. V lost 0 bases and J lost 5, with 11 bases in between. CDR3 amino acids: CASSPPLGYHNEQFF. CDR3 nucleotides: TGTGCCAGCTCACCACCGTTGGGCTATCACAATGAGCAGTTCTTC.

This clone was seen a single time. The rearrangement joins TRBV6-6 to TRBJ1-5; D remains ambiguous. V was trimmed by 4 bases and J by 7 bases, leaving 11 bases between them. CDR1 and CDR2 from the germline V gene are MNHNY and SVGAGI (reference sequence). The CDR3 runs to 13 residues. The DNA for the CDR3 is TGTGCCAGCAGTTTGACGAGCGTCCAGCCCCAGCATTTT. As protein: CASSLTSVQPQHF.